This T cell receptor beta chain was sequenced during a study of identical twins. TCRdb ran MiXCR on the 5' RACE reads and lists one entry per CDR3 protein. The repertoire has about 100,000 distinct CDR3 sequences, 5.9% of them found once; the top ten carry 9.5% to 15%. General study results and limits: Models came in too low on out-of-frame TCR alpha sharing in monozygotic twins. The abundant beta clonotypes from cord blood had fewer insertions, and memory repertoires had none of this.

This CDR3 contains 15 residues. With 0 bases clipped from V and 8 bases from J, the junction kept 6 bases outside the gene matches. Germline values: CDR1 PRHDT, CDR2 FYEKMQ (reference sequence). This clonotype was counted ten times or more. No antigen is known for it. Input material: memory T cells sorted from blood. The sequence came from a woman in her forties or fifties in good health. The rearrangement links TRBV13 to TRBJ1-2, with TRBD1 matching 10 bases. In nucleotides, the CDR3 is TGTGCCAGCAGCTTAGGGGGGACAGGGGTCTCGGGCTACACCTTC. Its translation is CASSLGGTGVSGYTF.